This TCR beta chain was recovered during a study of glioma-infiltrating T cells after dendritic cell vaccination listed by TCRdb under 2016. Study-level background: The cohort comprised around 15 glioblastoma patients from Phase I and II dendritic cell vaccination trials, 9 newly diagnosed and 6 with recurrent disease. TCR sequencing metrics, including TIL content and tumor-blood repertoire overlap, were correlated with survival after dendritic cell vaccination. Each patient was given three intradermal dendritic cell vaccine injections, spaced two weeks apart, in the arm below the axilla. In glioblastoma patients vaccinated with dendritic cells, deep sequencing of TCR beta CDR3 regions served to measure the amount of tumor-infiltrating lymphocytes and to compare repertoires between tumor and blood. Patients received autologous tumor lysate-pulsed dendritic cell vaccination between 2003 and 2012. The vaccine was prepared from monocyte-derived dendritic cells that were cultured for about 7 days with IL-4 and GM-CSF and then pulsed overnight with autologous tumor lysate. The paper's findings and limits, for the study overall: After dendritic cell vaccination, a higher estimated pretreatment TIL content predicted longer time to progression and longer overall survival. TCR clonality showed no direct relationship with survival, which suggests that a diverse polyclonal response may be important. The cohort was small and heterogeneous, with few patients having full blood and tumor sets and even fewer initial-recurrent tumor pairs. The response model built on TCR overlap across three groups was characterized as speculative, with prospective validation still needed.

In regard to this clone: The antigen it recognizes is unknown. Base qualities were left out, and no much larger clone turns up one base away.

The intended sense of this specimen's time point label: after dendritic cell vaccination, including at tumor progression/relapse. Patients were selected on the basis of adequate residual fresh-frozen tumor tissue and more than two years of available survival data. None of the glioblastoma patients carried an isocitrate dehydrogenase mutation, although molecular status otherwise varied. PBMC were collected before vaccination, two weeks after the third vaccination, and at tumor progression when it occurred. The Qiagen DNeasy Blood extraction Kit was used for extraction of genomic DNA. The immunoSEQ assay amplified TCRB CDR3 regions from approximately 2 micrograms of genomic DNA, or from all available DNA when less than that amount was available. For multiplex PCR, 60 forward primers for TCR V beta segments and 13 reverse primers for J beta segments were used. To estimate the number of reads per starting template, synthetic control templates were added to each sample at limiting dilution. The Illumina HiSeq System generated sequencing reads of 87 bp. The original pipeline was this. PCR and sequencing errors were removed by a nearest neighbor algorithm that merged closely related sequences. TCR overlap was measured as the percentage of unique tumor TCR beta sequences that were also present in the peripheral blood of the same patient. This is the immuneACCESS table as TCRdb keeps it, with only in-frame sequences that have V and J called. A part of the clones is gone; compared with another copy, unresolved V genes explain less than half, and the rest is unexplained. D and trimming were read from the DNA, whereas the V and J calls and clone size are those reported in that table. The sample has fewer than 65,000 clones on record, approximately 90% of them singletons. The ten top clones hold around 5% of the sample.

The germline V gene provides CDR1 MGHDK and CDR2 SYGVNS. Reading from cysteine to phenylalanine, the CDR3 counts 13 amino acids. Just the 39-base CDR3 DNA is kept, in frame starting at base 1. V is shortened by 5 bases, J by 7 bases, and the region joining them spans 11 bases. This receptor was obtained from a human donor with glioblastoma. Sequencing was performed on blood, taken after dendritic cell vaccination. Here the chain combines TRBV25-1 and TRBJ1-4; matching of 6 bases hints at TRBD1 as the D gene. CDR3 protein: CASSHRVSEKLFF. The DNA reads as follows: TGTGCCAGCAGTCACAGGGTTAGTGAAAAACTGTTTTTT.